Listed here are 8 T cell receptor beta chains from one sample, sequenced in a study of T cell responses to AZD1222 COVID-19 vaccine. The repertoire was sequenced with immunoSEQ multiplex PCR; TCRdb's copy has only in-frame clones and lacks some. The sample has just under 150,000 clones; roughly 84% are singletons. The specimen was peripheral blood, collected 28 days after the second AZD1222 dose. Receptor source: an adult who received the AZD1222 COVID-19 vaccine.

The count of this clone is one. The V call is TRBV7-2, the J call TRBJ1-5, with D unclear. V shed 2 bases and J shed 0 bases, with 8 bases lying between them. The CDR3 covers 15 residues. Per germline, CDR1 SGHTA and CDR2 FQGNSA. The CDR3 DNA sequence: TGTGCCAGCAGCTTAACGTCCTATAGCAATCAGCCCCAGCATTTT. Translating gives CASSLTSYSNQPQHF.

This clone was picked up a small number of times. This chain links TRBV27 with TRBJ2-7; 7 bases match TRBD1. The CDR3 length is 13 residues. V shed 10 bases, J shed 7 bases, and the junction held 13 bases outside the gene matches. Germline assignment: CDR1 MNHEY and CDR2 SMNVEV (reference sequence). For the CDR3, the DNA is TGTGCCACCATGAGACAGGGCCTACGAGAGCAGTACTTC. It specifies CATMRQGLREQYF.

In DNA, the CDR3 is TGTGCCAGCAGCTTCTACACAGATACGCAGTATTTT. Protein product: CASSFYTDTQYF. The chain has TRBV11-3 and TRBJ2-3; D is undetermined. Germline V gene sequence: CDR1 SGHNT, CDR2 YENEEA. The CDR3 has 12 amino acids. The V and J ends lost 3 bases and 2 bases respectively, with 3 bases between them.

V and J are TRBV9 and TRBJ1-5, with D unclear. Trimming took off 0 bases at V and 0 bases at J, with 10 bases between the two ends. Germline-derived CDR1 and CDR2 are SGDLS and YYNGEE. The CDR3 runs to 16 residues. The DNA for the CDR3 is TGTGCCAGCAGCGTAGGTTCTACTTTTAGCAATCAGCCCCAGCATTTT. This translates into CASSVGSTFSNQPQHF.

The genes are TRBV5-1 and TRBJ1-1, with D uncertain. Germline V lookup: CDR1 SGHRS, CDR2 YFSETQ. V was pared by 0 bases and J by 5 bases, with 20 bases between. This CDR3 is 17 amino acids long. CDR3 in amino acids: CASSLDLVGRSMTEAFF. The CDR3 region has the DNA TGCGCCAGCAGCTTGGATCTTGTCGGCAGGTCGATGACTGAAGCTTTCTTT.

This sequence joins TRBV5-4 and TRBJ2-1; TRBD2 matches at 10 bases. The ends lost 0 bases at V and 4 bases at J; junction bases unmatched: 4. Germline V gives CDR1 SGHNT, CDR2 YYREEE (reference sequence). The CDR3 consists of 16 residues. The CDR3 protein is CASSLAGSGGYNEQFF. Written as DNA, the CDR3 is TGTGCCAGCAGCTTGGCTGGTAGCGGGGGGTACAATGAGCAGTTCTTC.

The chain couples TRBV11-1 to TRBJ1-2, with D maybe TRBD1 (6 bases). The ends were cut back, 6 bases at V and 4 bases at J, with 18 bases in the middle. Germline CDR1 is SGHAT and CDR2 is FQDESV (reference sequence). The CDR3 runs to 15 residues. In DNA form, the CDR3 reads TGTGCCAGCAGTGCCTCGAGTCTGGACAGCTATGGCTACACCTTC. It translates to CASSASSLDSYGYTF.

The chain couples TRBV18 to TRBJ2-5; D ambiguous. Between the trimmed V and J ends, which lost 0 bases and 5 bases, there was a span of 7 bases. CDR1 KGHSH and CDR2 LQKENI come from the germline V gene. The CDR3 totals 13 residues. The CDR3: CASSPPSIETQYF. The CDR3 coding sequence is TGTGCCAGCTCACCACCTTCCATTGAGACCCAGTACTTC.